The 21 T cell receptor beta chains below come from one sample, sequenced in a study of beta chain features in type 1 diabetes. General study results and limits: When Type 1 diabetes patients were examined, their TCRB CDR3s proved moderately but significantly shorter in all four CD4+ subsets.

Their specific antigens are unknown. The isolated RNA, all of it, was reverse transcribed, so expressed TCRB transcripts were what got sequenced. TCRdb keeps only in-frame clones here, not all; method: immunoSEQ multiplex PCR. The data hold 640,000 or so clones, with 11% to 15% observed a single time. Sequenced: naive CD4+ T cells from blood. The origin of the receptors is a man aged 18 to 30 with type 1 diabetes.

To note about this clone: At the DNA level, this CDR3 is encoded by other sequences in the same sample as well. V usage is TRBV11-3 and J usage is TRBJ2-2; D ambiguous. Trimming stripped 2 bases from V and 3 bases from J, with 4 bases between. Germline V gene data show CDR1 as SGHNT and CDR2 as YENEEA. The CDR3 is 13 residues long. The CDR3 coding sequence is TGTGCCAGCAGCTTACAGGACACCGGGGAGCTGTTTTTT. This codes for CASSLQDTGELFF.

Only a few counts were recorded for this clone. Other DNA sequences from this sample encode an identical CDR3 as well. The chain has TRBV30 and TRBJ2-1; possible D gene TRBD2, 5 bases. The germline gives CDR1 GTSNPN, CDR2 SVGIG (reference sequence). Trimming removed 2 bases from V and 4 bases from J, with 9 bases in between. The CDR3 has 13 residues. The CDR3 loop reads CAWSPGLYNEQFF. CDR3 DNA sequence: TGTGCCTGGAGTCCCGGACTGTACAATGAGCAGTTCTTC.

The DNA of the CDR3 is TGTGCCAGCAGCCGCCGATGGCAGGACAGGGAATACGAGCAGTACTTC. Protein: CASSRRWQDREYEQYF. The chain is built from TRBV14 and TRBJ2-7, with 8 bases fitting TRBD1. Looked up from germline, CDR1 is SGHDN and CDR2 is FVKESK. The CDR3 is 16 amino acids. V gave up 4 bases and J gave up 4 bases; unmatched junction bases: 12.

This clone was counted only a few times. Other DNA sequences from this sample encode an identical CDR3 as well. The V call is TRBV14, the J call TRBJ1-2, with 7 bases that match TRBD1. The CDR3 sequence is 14 residues long. Trimming at V came to 0 bases and at J to 2 bases, leaving 0 bases not matched to a gene. In germline, CDR1 is SGHDN, CDR2 FVKESK. CDR3 residues: CASSQDRGNYGYTF. The DNA of the CDR3 is TGTGCCAGCAGCCAAGACAGGGGGAACTATGGCTACACCTTC.

This clone was detected a few times. The chain combines TRBV20-1 with TRBJ1-1, with D hard to call. The germline V gene has CDR1 DFQATT and CDR2 SNEGSKA (reference sequence). The CDR3 is made up of 11 amino acids. V was clipped by 3 bases and J by 5 bases, with 7 bases between them. The CDR3 spells CSARKDTEAFF. CDR3 sequence (DNA): TGCAGTGCTAGGAAGGATACTGAAGCTTTCTTT.

Only a few counts were recorded for this clone. The rearrangement uses TRBV5-4 and TRBJ2-7, with 10 bases lining up with TRBD2. CDR1 SGHNT and CDR2 YYREEE come from the germline V gene (reference sequence). V lost 4 bases to trimming and J lost 5 bases; unmatched junction nucleotides: 15. This CDR3 spans 17 amino acids. The CDR3 sequence: CASSPPLSLAGSDEQYF. The CDR3 DNA is TGTGCCAGCAGCCCACCCCTCTCACTAGCGGGAAGCGACGAGCAGTACTTC.

This clone occurred a few times. V is TRBV29-1 and J is TRBJ2-2; TRBD2 agrees at 9 bases. CDR1 and CDR2 (germline): SQVTM, ANQGSEA. CDR3 length: 14 residues. The V and J ends lost 6 bases and 1 base, in that order; junction bases with no gene match: 3. DNA of the CDR3: TGCAGCGTGGTAGCGGGGGAGAACACCGGGGAGCTGTTTTTT. It specifies CSVVAGENTGELFF.

J is TRBJ2-7 and V is TRBV4-3; D is undetermined. Trimming took 1 base from V and 3 from J, leaving 7 bases between them. This CDR3 has 13 residues. Per the germline V gene, CDR1 is LGHNA and CDR2 is YSLEER. DNA of the CDR3: TGCGCCAGCAGCCAAGCCACCAACTACGAGCAGTACTTC. It specifies CASSQATNYEQYF.

This clone was picked up a small number of times. CDR3 DNA: TGTGCCATCAGTGCTCGTATGGAAGAGACCCAGTACTTC. As protein: CAISARMEETQYF. The J gene is TRBJ2-5, the V gene TRBV10-3, with D unclear. The ends were cut back, 4 bases at V and 3 bases at J, with 9 bases in the middle. The length of the CDR3 is 13 residues. Germline V gives CDR1 ENHRY, CDR2 SYGVKD.

This clone occurred a few times. The chain joins TRBV30 to TRBJ1-5, with D unresolved. The V end lost 0 bases, the J end lost 5 bases, and 11 bases lay between the germline ends. Germline CDR1 and CDR2: GTSNPN and SVGIG (reference sequence). The CDR3 is 14 amino acids. In DNA, the CDR3 is TGTGCCTGGAGTGTACTTAGCAGCCATCAGCCCCAGCATTTT. It specifies CAWSVLSSHQPQHF. Variable domain in full (rest from reference TRBV30 and TRBJ1-5): SQTIHQWPATLVQPVGSPLSLECTVEGTSNPNLYWYRQAAGRGLQLLFYSVGIGQISSEVPQNLSASRPQDRQFILSSKKLLLSDSGFYLCAWSVLSSHQPQHFGDGTRLSIL.

This clone was observed a few times. The rearrangement links TRBV4-3 to TRBJ2-7; D unresolved. Trimming pared 0 bases from V and 6 bases from J, leaving 9 bases between. This CDR3 has 13 amino acids. Germline values: CDR1 LGHNA, CDR2 YSLEER. The CDR3 DNA sequence: TGCGCCAGCAGCCAAGAGCTAGGCGGCGAGCAGTACTTC. Its translation: CASSQELGGEQYF.

The rearrangement uses TRBV7-2 and TRBJ2-2; 10 positions agree with TRBD2. CDR1 SGHTA and CDR2 FQGNSA come from the germline V gene. V lost 7 bases to trimming and J lost 4 bases; unmatched junction nucleotides: 9. This CDR3 has 16 amino acids. CDR3 residues: CASIIGASGSTGELFF. CDR3 DNA: TGTGCCAGCATAATAGGGGCTAGCGGGAGCACCGGGGAGCTGTTTTTT.

This clone has only a few counts. The sample holds other DNA sequences that translate to the same CDR3. The chain combines TRBV29-1 with TRBJ2-3; D is ambiguous. Trimming took off 1 base at V and 1 base at J, with 6 bases between the two ends. The CDR3 has 13 residues. The V gene's germline CDR1 is SQVTM and CDR2 ANQGSEA. CDR3 sequence reads: CSVEGTGTDTQYF. The CDR3, as DNA: TGCAGCGTTGAAGGTACGGGCACAGATACGCAGTATTTT.

This clone was found a few times. The chain employs TRBV5-1 and TRBJ2-7; 7 positions match TRBD2. Germline-derived CDR1 and CDR2 are SGHRS and YFSETQ. After removal of 1 base from V and 2 bases from J, the junction contained 15 bases not matched to a gene. The CDR3 spans 18 residues. The CDR3 here is CASSLRSSRKGGTYEQYF. In nucleotides, the CDR3 is TGCGCCAGCAGCTTGAGGAGCTCCCGGAAGGGAGGGACCTACGAGCAGTACTTC. The variable domain in full, completed from reference TRBV5-1 and TRBJ2-7, reads KAGVTQTPRYLIKTRGQQVTLSCSPISGHRSVSWYQQTPGQGLQFLFEYFSETQRNKGNFPGRFSGRQFSNSRSEMNVSTLELGDSALYLCASSLRSSRKGGTYEQYFGPGTRLTVT.

In DNA, the CDR3 is TGTGCCAGCAGCGACCCACAGGGTTCATGGGAGACCCAGTACTTC. Its protein product is CASSDPQGSWETQYF. V usage is TRBV5-4 and J usage is TRBJ2-5, with TRBD1 as a possible D gene (6 bases). There are 15 residues in the CDR3. With 4 bases removed from V and 5 bases from J, the gap between germline ends came to 18 bases. Germline-derived CDR1 and CDR2 are SGHNT and YYREEE (reference sequence).

This clone has only a few counts. The chain couples TRBV30 to TRBJ1-2; a weak D match, TRBD1 (5 bases). V lost 0 bases to trimming and J lost 8 bases, with 16 bases between them. This CDR3 is 14 amino acids long. CDR1 and CDR2 from the germline V gene are GTSNPN and SVGIG (reference sequence). CDR3 sequence reads: CAWSVLGAMGGYTF. The DNA of the CDR3 is TGTGCCTGGAGTGTCCTCGGGGCTATGGGAGGCTACACCTTC. The full variable domain, completed using reference TRBV30 and TRBJ1-2, is SQTIHQWPATLVQPVGSPLSLECTVEGTSNPNLYWYRQAAGRGLQLLFYSVGIGQISSEVPQNLSASRPQDRQFILSSKKLLLSDSGFYLCAWSVLGAMGGYTFGSGTRLTVV.

The chain is built from TRBV18 and TRBJ1-1, with D unclear. Germline V gives CDR1 KGHSH, CDR2 LQKENI. Trimming cost V 1 base and J 0 bases, with 9 bases left between them. The CDR3 covers 15 residues. CDR3 sequence: CASSPQEFMNTEAFF. The DNA for the CDR3 is TGTGCCAGCTCACCACAGGAGTTCATGAACACTGAAGCTTTCTTT.

This clone has more than one count but fewer than ten. This chain joins TRBV5-4 and TRBJ1-4; D possibly corresponds to TRBD1 (6 bases). The CDR3 has 14 residues. Between the trimmed V and J ends, which lost 2 bases and 8 bases, there was a span of 13 bases. In germline, CDR1 is SGHNT, CDR2 YYREEE (reference sequence). CDR3 DNA: TGTGCCAGCAGCTTTCGTAAGGACAGCGAAAAACTGTTTTTT. Translated: CASSFRKDSEKLFF.

The chain combines TRBV7-9 with TRBJ1-2, with D maybe TRBD1 (6 bases). Trimming removed 5 bases from V and 7 bases from J, with 8 bases in between. This CDR3 has 11 residues. The germline gives CDR1 SEHNR, CDR2 FQNEAQ (reference sequence). CDR3 bases: TGTGCCAGCAGCATCAGGGGTGGCTACACCTTC. As protein: CASSIRGGYTF.

The J gene is TRBJ2-3, the V gene TRBV5-1; D call uncertain. Germline-derived CDR1 and CDR2 are SGHRS and YFSETQ. Trimming pared 4 bases from V and 5 bases from J, leaving 17 bases between. This CDR3 is built from 15 residues. This chain's CDR3 is CASSPSGVAGDTQYF. DNA for the CDR3: TGCGCCAGCAGCCCGTCCGGAGTAGCAGGAGATACGCAGTATTTT.

The rearrangement uses TRBV7-2 and TRBJ2-5; TRBD2 might be the D (6 bases). This CDR3 spans 11 amino acids. From germline, CDR1 is SGHTA and CDR2 FQGNSA. V lost 5 bases, J lost 7 bases, and 8 bases lay in between. CDR3 in DNA: TGTGCCAGCAGCCCGGGACTGACCCAGTACTTC. Its translation is CASSPGLTQYF.